Sequencing of this T cell receptor (beta chain) was carried out in a study of T cells after yellow fever vaccination. 5'RACE template switching added a universal primer site and UMIs to TCR cDNA. TCRdb fed the 5' RACE reads into MiXCR, producing one record per CDR3 protein. The data show roughly 320,000 distinct CDR3 sequences, with over 8.5% seen just once and around 3.2% held by the top ten. V was shortened by 5 bases and J by 4 bases, with 25 bases between the two germline ends. Looked up from germline, CDR1 is ENHRY and CDR2 is SYGVKD. This CDR3 has 18 residues. J is TRBJ2-3 and V is TRBV10-3; D may be TRBD1 or TRBD2 (6 bases each). This receptor was taken from a man aged 18 to 29 who received the YFV17D yellow fever vaccine. The sample consisted of CD4+ T cells sorted from PBMCs, taken 45 days after the yellow fever booster vaccination. Here the CDR3 DNA reads TGTGCCATCAGTTACTCCGATCGAGCGAGGGGGGCCCCAGATACGCAGTATTTT. Translation: CAISYSDRARGAPDTQYF.